One sample yielded the 31 T cell receptor beta chains listed below, sequenced in a study of control samples from healthy donors and cancer patients. Method: immunoSEQ multiplex PCR; TCRdb's copy keeps in-frame clones and lacks some. The sample has 130,000 to 150,000 clones, more than 85% seen once. Sequencing used blood. The receptors come from a young man in good health.

A few counts support this clone. The rearrangement joins TRBV12-5 to TRBJ1-5, with a possible D match to TRBD1 (5 bases). V was trimmed by 7 bases and J by 5 bases, leaving 18 bases between them. Germline assignment: CDR1 LGHNT and CDR2 FRNRAP. This CDR3 is built from 15 residues. This CDR3 is CASAPAGLKDQPQHF. The CDR3 DNA is TGTGCTAGTGCCCCCGCGGGACTCAAGGATCAGCCCCAGCATTTT.

This chain connects TRBV10-2 to TRBJ2-7, with 10 bases matching TRBD2. There are 15 residues in the CDR3. The V gene's germline CDR1 is WSHSY and CDR2 SAAADI. Trimming took 6 bases from V and 3 from J; bases not matched to a gene: 8. This CDR3 is CASRGTSGDVYEQYF. The CDR3 region has the DNA TGCGCCAGCAGGGGAACTAGCGGGGACGTCTACGAGCAGTACTTC.

Concerning this clone itself: Germline is not matched at one junction end, which may reflect a read error. The chain couples TRBV7-3 to TRBJ2-6; TRBD1 might be the D (5 bases). The CDR3 spans 20 residues. Germline V gives CDR1 SGHTA, CDR2 FQGTGA. The chain's CDR3 is CASSLTYTTVPDSGANVLTF. The CDR3 DNA reads TGTGCCAGCAGCCTAACCTACACGACAGTCCCCGACTCTGGGGCCAACGTCCTGACTTTC.

The V gene is TRBV12-3 or TRBV12-4, the J gene TRBJ1-1, with D maybe TRBD1 (5 bases). Trimming took 5 bases from V and 4 from J, leaving 8 bases between them. This CDR3 region has 12 residues. DNA for the CDR3: TGTGCCAGCAGTGCCGGGACCACTGAAGCTTTCTTT. Translating gives CASSAGTTEAFF.

The chain couples TRBV9 to TRBJ2-4; a possible D gene is TRBD1 (6 bases). V gave up 4 bases and J gave up 5 bases, with 19 bases separating them. This CDR3 has 16 residues. Looked up from germline, CDR1 is SGDLS and CDR2 is YYNGEE. The CDR3 reads CASSSHSGDAENIQYF. CDR3 in DNA: TGTGCCAGCAGCTCCCACTCAGGGGATGCGGAAAACATTCAGTACTTC.

The chain links TRBV28 to TRBJ2-2, with TRBD2 matching over 7 bases. This CDR3 is built from 17 residues. The germline gives CDR1 MDHEN, CDR2 SYDVKM. The V and J ends lost 7 bases and 3 bases, in that order; junction bases with no gene match: 14. DNA for the CDR3: TGTGCCAGCACCCTCCCTACTAGCGCGGCGGACACCGGGGAGCTGTTTTTT. This gives the protein CASTLPTSAADTGELFF.

The chain uses TRBV19 and TRBJ1-1; D is unresolved. The CDR3 totals 12 residues. The V and J ends lost 8 bases and 3 bases respectively, with 10 bases between them. Germline-derived CDR1 and CDR2 are LNHDA and SQIVND (reference sequence). CDR3 amino acids: CASWKGYTEAFF. The DNA for the CDR3 is TGTGCCAGTTGGAAAGGGTACACTGAAGCTTTCTTT.

This clone was observed once. The chain combines TRBV7-9 with TRBJ1-4, with D uncertain. In germline, CDR1 is SEHNR, CDR2 FQNEAQ (reference sequence). CDR3 length: 17 residues. Trimming took 3 bases from V and 7 from J, leaving 21 bases between them. CDR3 bases: TGTGCCAGCAGCTTCCCTAATTATGGACCGGGGAGTGAAAAACTGTTTTTT. As protein: CASSFPNYGPGSEKLFF.

This chain joins TRBV5-4 and TRBJ1-2; D gene unclear. Trimming cost V 0 bases and J 2 bases, with 8 bases left between them. The CDR3 contains 14 residues. The germline gives CDR1 SGHNT, CDR2 YYREEE (reference sequence). CDR3 bases: TGTGCCAGCAGCTTGGCCCCGGGCAACTATGGCTACACCTTC. Amino acid sequence: CASSLAPGNYGYTF.

The chain links TRBV5-1 to TRBJ2-6, with D unresolved. V lost 0 bases, J lost 0 bases, and 7 bases lay in between. The CDR3 runs to 16 residues. Germline CDR1 is SGHRS and CDR2 is YFSETQ. The CDR3 is CASSLEGGSGANVLTF. CDR3 bases: TGCGCCAGCAGCTTGGAGGGCGGCTCTGGGGCCAACGTCCTGACTTTC.

J is TRBJ1-3 and V is TRBV11-3, with unresolved D. CDR3 length: 14 amino acids. Germline V lookup: CDR1 SGHNT, CDR2 YENEEA. Trimming took 1 base from V and 3 from J, leaving 7 bases between them. Here the CDR3 reads CASSLGADGNTIYF. The CDR3 DNA reads as TGTGCCAGCAGCTTAGGGGCGGATGGAAACACCATATATTTT.

This chain links TRBV11-2 with TRBJ2-3; maybe TRBD2 (5 bases). Trimming shortened V by 0 bases and J by 0 bases, and 10 bases separated the two germline ends. The CDR3 contains 16 residues. Germline assignment: CDR1 SGHAT and CDR2 FQNNGV. The CDR3 sequence is CASSLDQRGSTDTQYF. As DNA, the CDR3 is TGTGCCAGCAGCTTAGATCAACGGGGTAGCACAGATACGCAGTATTTT. Complete variable domain (other parts from reference TRBV11-2 and TRBJ2-3): EAGVAQSPRYKIIEKRQSVAFWCNPISGHATLYWYQQILGQGPKLLIQFQNNGVVDDSQLPKDRFSAERLKGVDSTLKIQPAKLEDSAVYLCASSLDQRGSTDTQYFGPGTRLTVL.

This chain uses TRBV6-5 with TRBJ1-5, with D maybe TRBD1 (5 bases). V was shortened by 0 bases and J by 3 bases, with 12 bases between the two germline ends. Per germline, CDR1 MNHEY and CDR2 SVGAGI. This CDR3 region has 16 residues. The CDR3 is CASSYSSGGDNQPQHF. CDR3 DNA sequence: TGTGCCAGCAGTTACTCGTCCGGGGGGGACAATCAGCCCCAGCATTTT.

The chain uses TRBV5-4 and TRBJ2-3; D uncertain. Germline-derived CDR1 and CDR2 are SGHNT and YYREEE (reference sequence). CDR3 length: 14 residues. Trimming shortened V by 0 bases and J by 2 bases, and 7 bases separated the two germline ends. CDR3 in DNA: TGTGCCAGCAGCTTGGCTACAAACACAGATACGCAGTATTTT. Residues: CASSLATNTDTQYF. The full variable domain, rest sourced from reference TRBV5-4 and TRBJ2-3, is ETGVTQSPTHLIKTRGQQVTLRCSSQSGHNTVSWYQQALGQGPQFIFQYYREEENGRGNFPPRFSGLQFPNYSSELNVNALELDDSALYLCASSLATNTDTQYFGPGTRLTVL.

V usage is TRBV19 and J usage is TRBJ1-1; D is unclear. Trimming cost V 7 bases and J 0 bases, with 6 bases left between them. CDR1 and CDR2 from the germline V gene are LNHDA and SQIVND (reference sequence). This CDR3 has 12 amino acids. The CDR3 protein is CASKAVNTEAFF. CDR3 DNA sequence: TGTGCCAGTAAGGCGGTGAACACTGAAGCTTTCTTT.

The CDR3: CASSEWARSGANVLTF. CDR3 nucleotide sequence: TGTGCCAGCAGTGAGTGGGCACGCTCTGGGGCCAACGTCCTGACTTTC. The rearrangement joins TRBV2 to TRBJ2-6; D is ambiguous. Germline V CDR1 and CDR2: SNHLY, FYNNEI. The CDR3 sequence is 16 residues long. The V gene lost 3 bases and the J gene lost 0 bases, with 9 bases spanning the gap.

The chain links TRBV5-1 to TRBJ1-6; D remains unclear. Between the trimmed V and J ends, which lost 0 bases and 0 bases, there was a span of 4 bases. The CDR3 is 15 residues long. Per the germline V gene, CDR1 is SGHRS and CDR2 is YFSETQ. CDR3 sequence: CASSLGSSYNSPLHF. The CDR3 coding sequence is TGCGCCAGCAGCTTGGGAAGCTCCTATAATTCACCCCTCCACTTT.

This rearrangement joins TRBV6-5 to TRBJ1-1; D perhaps matches TRBD1 (6 bases). The V end lost 6 bases, the J end lost 5 bases, and 7 bases lay between the germline ends. The CDR3 length is 11 residues. Germline V gene data show CDR1 as MNHEY and CDR2 as SVGAGI. CDR3 loop: CASRQGTEAFF. The CDR3 nucleotides are TGTGCCAGCAGACAGGGAACTGAAGCTTTCTTT.

The rearrangement joins TRBV28 to TRBJ1-2; D might be TRBD1 (6 bases). The CDR3 sequence is 13 residues long. Germline values: CDR1 MDHEN, CDR2 SYDVKM. Trimming shortened V by 1 base and J by 5 bases, and 8 bases separated the two germline ends. The CDR3 coding sequence is TGTGCCAGCAGTTTATTAGGGGGGTATGGCTACACCTTC. Protein sequence: CASSLLGGYGYTF.

V usage is TRBV4-1 and J usage is TRBJ1-1; D remains unclear. Per the germline V gene, CDR1 is MGHRA and CDR2 is YSYEKL. CDR3 length: 13 residues. Trimming took off 1 base at V and 3 bases at J, with 6 bases between the two ends. The CDR3 nucleotides read TGCGCCAGCAGCCAAGGCCCGTACACTGAAGCTTTCTTT. It codes for CASSQGPYTEAFF.

The rearrangement joins TRBV19 to TRBJ2-7, with a tentative D call TRBD2 (6 bases). The V gene's germline CDR1 is LNHDA and CDR2 SQIVND (reference sequence). Trimming shortened V by 1 base and J by 1 base, and 8 bases separated the two germline ends. The CDR3 runs 14 residues. CDR3 amino acids: CASSIAGRSYEQYF. Written as DNA, the CDR3 is TGTGCCAGTAGTATAGCAGGGAGGTCCTACGAGCAGTACTTC.

The chain couples TRBV7-9 to TRBJ2-3; D possibly corresponds to TRBD2 (6 bases). Looked up from germline, CDR1 is SEHNR and CDR2 is FQNEAQ (reference sequence). V shed 3 bases and J shed 5 bases, with 6 bases lying between them. The CDR3 runs to 12 residues. The CDR3 here is CASSLEGDTQYF. DNA for the CDR3: TGTGCCAGCAGCTTGGAGGGAGATACGCAGTATTTT.

The chain recombines TRBV30 with TRBJ1-1; D perhaps matches TRBD1 (6 bases). This CDR3 has 13 residues. V was clipped by 5 bases and J by 0 bases, with 10 bases between them. Germline V gene data show CDR1 as GTSNPN and CDR2 as SVGIG (reference sequence). This chain's CDR3 is CAWLTGMNTEAFF. The CDR3 DNA reads TGTGCCTGGTTAACAGGGATGAACACTGAAGCTTTCTTT.

This clone was recorded only once. This sequence joins TRBV5-5 and TRBJ1-1; 7 bases map to TRBD1. CDR3 length equals 15 residues. The germline CDR1 and CDR2 sequences are SGHKS and YYEKEE (reference sequence). The V gene end was trimmed by 3 bases and the J gene end by 0 bases; junction bases not matched to a gene: 5. The CDR3 here is CASSSRGGLNTEAFF. The CDR3 DNA reads TGTGCCAGCAGCTCCAGGGGGGGACTGAACACTGAAGCTTTCTTT.

This clone occurred once. The chain joins TRBV6-5 to TRBJ1-1; TRBD1 matches at 8 bases. CDR1 is MNHEY, CDR2 SVGAGI, per germline. This CDR3 is built from 15 residues. V lost 1 base and J lost 1; bases outside the gene matches: 2. For the CDR3, the DNA is TGTGCCAGCAGTTACTTTGGACAGGGGAACACTGAAGCTTTCTTT. Protein: CASSYFGQGNTEAFF.

This chain uses TRBV21-1 with TRBJ1-2; the DNA was not used to check the table's D call, TRBD1. TRBV21-1 is shown as a pseudogene. CDR3 length equals 15 residues. This chain's CDR3 is CASSKLQAANYGYTF. In nucleotides, the CDR3 is TGTGCCAGCAGCAAACTGCAGGCCGCTAACTATGGCTACACCTTC.

The rearrangement links TRBV27 to TRBJ2-7; TRBD1 agrees at 10 bases. Germline-derived CDR1 and CDR2 are MNHEY and SMNVEV (reference sequence). Trimming took 6 bases from V and 4 from J; bases not matched to a gene: 6. This CDR3 has 14 amino acids. CDR3 loop: CASSKDRGRYEQYF. The CDR3 DNA reads TGTGCCAGCAGCAAAGACAGGGGGCGGTACGAGCAGTACTTC.

The chain carries TRBV28 and TRBJ2-7, with D possibly matching TRBD2 (7 bases). The CDR3 totals 14 residues. V was clipped by 8 bases and J by 2 bases, with 16 bases between them. The germline V gene encodes CDR1 MDHEN and CDR2 SYDVKM. This CDR3 is CASAVIGGAYEQYF. DNA for the CDR3: TGTGCCAGCGCCGTTATAGGGGGGGCCTACGAGCAGTACTTC.

As concerns this clone: Other DNA variants within this sample encode the same CDR3. The chain joins TRBV28 to TRBJ2-1; D ambiguous. The CDR3 is 11 residues long. CDR1 and CDR2 (germline): MDHEN, SYDVKM. The V end was cut by 3 bases, the J end by 7 bases, with 4 bases between. CDR3 loop: CASSLGNEQFF. CDR3 DNA sequence: TGTGCCAGCAGTTTGGGAAATGAGCAGTTCTTC.

This clone was seen once. The rearrangement joins TRBV9 to TRBJ1-2; D is unresolved. Between the trimmed V and J ends, which lost 3 bases and 7 bases, there was a span of 10 bases. The CDR3 consists of 12 residues. Per germline, CDR1 SGDLS and CDR2 YYNGEE. In DNA, the CDR3 is TGTGCCAGCAGCGGGGAATCGGGTGGCTACACCTTC. Translation: CASSGESGGYTF. Drawing the rest from reference TRBV9 and TRBJ1-2, the complete variable domain is DSGVTQTPKHLITATGQRVTLRCSPRSGDLSVYWYQQSLDQGLQFLIQYYNGEERAKGNILERFSAQQFPDLHSELNLSSLELGDSALYFCASSGESGGYTFGSGTRLTVV.

The V call is TRBV7-8, the J call TRBJ1-1; D possibly corresponds to TRBD1 (5 bases). Germline V gives CDR1 SGHVS, CDR2 FQNEAQ. Trimming took 2 bases from V and 1 from J, leaving 11 bases between them. The CDR3 spans 15 residues. CDR3 DNA sequence: TGTGCCAGCAGCTTACCTATAGGGGCGAACACTGAAGCTTTCTTT. It specifies CASSLPIGANTEAFF.